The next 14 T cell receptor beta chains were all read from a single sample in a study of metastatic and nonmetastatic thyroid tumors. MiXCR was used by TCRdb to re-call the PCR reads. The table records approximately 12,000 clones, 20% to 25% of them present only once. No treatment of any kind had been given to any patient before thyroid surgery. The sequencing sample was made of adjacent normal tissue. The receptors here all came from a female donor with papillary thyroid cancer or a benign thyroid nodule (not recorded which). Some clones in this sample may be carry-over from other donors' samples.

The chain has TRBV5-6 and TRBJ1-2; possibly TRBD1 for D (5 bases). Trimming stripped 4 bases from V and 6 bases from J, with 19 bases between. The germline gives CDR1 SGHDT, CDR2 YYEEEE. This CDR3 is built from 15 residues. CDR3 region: CASSPRRSGTHGYTF. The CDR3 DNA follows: TGTGCCAGCAGCCCCCGAAGGTCAGGGACTCATGGCTACACCTTC.

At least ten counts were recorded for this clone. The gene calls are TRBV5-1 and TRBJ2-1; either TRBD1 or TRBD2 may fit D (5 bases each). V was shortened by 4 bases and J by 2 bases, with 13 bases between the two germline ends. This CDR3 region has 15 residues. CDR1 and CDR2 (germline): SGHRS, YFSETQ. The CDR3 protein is CASSRTREPYNEQFF. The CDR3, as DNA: TGCGCCAGCAGCCGGACAAGGGAGCCCTACAATGAGCAGTTCTTC.

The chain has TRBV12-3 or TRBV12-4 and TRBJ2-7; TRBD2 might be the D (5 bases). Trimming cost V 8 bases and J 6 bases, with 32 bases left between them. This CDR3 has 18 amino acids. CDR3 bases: TGTGCCAGCTGGCACTCCCCCCGGGCTAGCTGGAGGATGAGCGAGCAGTACTTC. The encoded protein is CASWHSPRASWRMSEQYF.

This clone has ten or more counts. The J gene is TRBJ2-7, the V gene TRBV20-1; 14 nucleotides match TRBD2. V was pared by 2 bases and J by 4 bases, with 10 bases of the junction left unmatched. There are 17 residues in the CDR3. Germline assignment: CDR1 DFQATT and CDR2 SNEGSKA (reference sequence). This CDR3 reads CSARTLGTSGRVYEQYF. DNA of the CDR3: TGCAGTGCTAGAACCTTAGGGACTAGCGGGAGAGTTTACGAGCAGTACTTC.

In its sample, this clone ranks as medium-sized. The CDR3 loop is CASSFGGRGREQYF. The DNA of the CDR3 is TGTGCCAGCAGTTTCGGTGGCAGGGGGCGTGAGCAGTACTTC. The rearrangement joins TRBV28 to TRBJ2-7; TRBD1 agrees at 8 bases. V lost 3 bases and J lost 7; bases outside the gene matches: 8. Germline assignment: CDR1 MDHEN and CDR2 SYDVKM. The CDR3 runs 14 residues.

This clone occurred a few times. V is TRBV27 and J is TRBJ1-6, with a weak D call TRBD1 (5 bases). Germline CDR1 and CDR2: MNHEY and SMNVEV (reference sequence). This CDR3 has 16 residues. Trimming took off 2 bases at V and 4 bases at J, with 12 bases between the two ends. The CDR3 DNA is TGTGCCAGCAGTTTAAGGGGCCCGGGATATAATTCACCCCTCCACTTT. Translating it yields CASSLRGPGYNSPLHF.

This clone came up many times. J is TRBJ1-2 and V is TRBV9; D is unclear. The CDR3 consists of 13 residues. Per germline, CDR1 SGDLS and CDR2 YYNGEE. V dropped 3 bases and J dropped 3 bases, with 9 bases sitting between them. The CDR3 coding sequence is TGTGCCAGCAGCGCCCTAGTAGACTATGGCTACACCTTC. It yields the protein CASSALVDYGYTF.

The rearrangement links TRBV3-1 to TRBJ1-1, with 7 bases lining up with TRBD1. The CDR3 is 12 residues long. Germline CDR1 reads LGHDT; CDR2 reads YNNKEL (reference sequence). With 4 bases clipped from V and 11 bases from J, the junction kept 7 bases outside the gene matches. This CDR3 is CASSPDRVSAFF. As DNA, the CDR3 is TGTGCCAGCAGCCCAGACAGGGTGTCGGCTTTCTTT. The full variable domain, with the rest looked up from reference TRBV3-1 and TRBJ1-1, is DTAVSQTPKYLVTQMGNDKSIKCEQNLGHDTMYWYKQDSKKFLKIMFSYNNKELIINETVPNRFSPKSPDKAHLNLHINSLELGDSAVYFCASSPDRVSAFFGQGTRLTVV.

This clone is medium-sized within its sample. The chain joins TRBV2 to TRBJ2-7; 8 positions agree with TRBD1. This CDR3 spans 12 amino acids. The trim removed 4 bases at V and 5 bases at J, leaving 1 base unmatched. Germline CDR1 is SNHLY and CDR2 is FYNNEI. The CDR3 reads CASSVTGDEQYF. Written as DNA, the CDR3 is TGTGCCAGCAGTGTGACAGGGGACGAGCAGTACTTC.

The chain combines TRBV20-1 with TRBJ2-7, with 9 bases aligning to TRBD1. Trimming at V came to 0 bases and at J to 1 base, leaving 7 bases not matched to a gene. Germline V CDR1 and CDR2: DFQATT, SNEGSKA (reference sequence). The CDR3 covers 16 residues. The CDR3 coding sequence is TGCAGTGCTAGAGATGACAGGGGGTTAGTATCCTACGAGCAGTACTTC. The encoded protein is CSARDDRGLVSYEQYF.

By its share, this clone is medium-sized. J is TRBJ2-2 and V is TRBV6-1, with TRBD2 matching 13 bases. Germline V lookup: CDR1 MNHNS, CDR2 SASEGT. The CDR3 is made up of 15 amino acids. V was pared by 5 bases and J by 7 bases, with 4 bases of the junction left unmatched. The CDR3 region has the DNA TGTGCCAGCAGTACTAGCGGGGGGGGAGTCGGGGAGCTGTTTTTT. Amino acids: CASSTSGGGVGELFF.

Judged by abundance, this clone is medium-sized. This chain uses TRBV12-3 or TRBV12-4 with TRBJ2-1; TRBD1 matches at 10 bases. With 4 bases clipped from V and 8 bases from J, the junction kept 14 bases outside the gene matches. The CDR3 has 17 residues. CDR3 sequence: CASSSDGRDRGFYEQFF. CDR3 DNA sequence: TGTGCCAGCAGTTCCGATGGTCGGGACAGGGGATTTTATGAGCAGTTCTTC.

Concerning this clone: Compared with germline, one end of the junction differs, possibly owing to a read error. CDR3 protein: CASSQGGGYVQYF. In DNA, the CDR3 is TGCGCCAGCAGCCAAGGCGGTGGCTACGTGCAGTACTTC. This chain uses TRBV4-1 with TRBJ2-7; D uncertain. The CDR3 has 13 amino acids. CDR1 MGHRA and CDR2 YSYEKL come from the germline V gene.

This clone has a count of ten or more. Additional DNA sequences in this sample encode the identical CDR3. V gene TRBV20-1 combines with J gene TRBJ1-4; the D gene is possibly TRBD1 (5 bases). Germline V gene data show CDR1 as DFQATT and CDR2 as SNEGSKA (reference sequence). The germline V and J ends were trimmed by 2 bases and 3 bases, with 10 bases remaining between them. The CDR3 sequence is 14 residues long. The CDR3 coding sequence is TGCAGTGCTAGATCCCAGACAGCTAATGAAAAACTGTTTTTT. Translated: CSARSQTANEKLFF.